Presented here are 2 T cell receptor beta chains from one specimen sequenced in a study of T cells after yellow fever vaccination. TCRdb re-called the 5' RACE reads with MiXCR, one entry per CDR3 protein. The table records 500,000 to 650,000 distinct CDR3 sequences, around 17% of them present only once. Material: PBMCs, obtained 4 to 5 days after the first yellow fever vaccination. The source is a man between 18 and 29 years old who received the YFV17D yellow fever vaccine.

V and J are TRBV4-1 and TRBJ1-4; no firm D call. The CDR3 extends over 16 amino acids. The germline gives CDR1 MGHRA, CDR2 YSYEKL. Trimming left V 1 base short and J 0 bases short, with 9 bases between. Here the CDR3 DNA reads TGCGCCAGCAGCCAAGGGCGGCTATCAACTAATGAAAAACTGTTTTTT. Protein product: CASSQGRLSTNEKLFF.

A few counts support this clonotype. The chain combines TRBV20-1 with TRBJ2-7, with 11 nucleotides matching TRBD1. Trimming cost V 4 bases and J 6 bases; bases outside gene matches: 5. This CDR3 has 13 amino acids. Germline V gene sequence: CDR1 DFQATT, CDR2 SNEGSKA (reference sequence). The CDR3 DNA reads TGCAGTGCTAATGGACAGGGGGCTGGCGAGCAGTACTTC. Amino acids: CSANGQGAGEQYF.